This TCR beta chain was captured by sequencing in a study of OX40 agonist ivuxolimab in advanced cancers. Profiled with immunoSEQ multiplex PCR; TCRdb holds only in-frame clones, not every one. The sample holds about 28,000 clones; 86% are singletons and the top ten take around a quarter. The CDR3 is 15 amino acids. V dropped 1 base and J dropped 4 bases, with 11 bases sitting between them. Germline-derived CDR1 and CDR2 are LNHNV and YYDKDF (reference sequence). The receptor was derived from an adult with an advanced solid tumor such as melanoma, head and neck, liver or kidney cancer. The rearrangement joins TRBV15 to TRBJ2-1; D may correspond to TRBD1 or TRBD2 (6 bases each). This sample comprised CD4+ or CD8+ T cells sorted from blood, obtained in a trial of the OX40 agonist ivuxolimab. The CDR3 region has the DNA TGTGCCACCAGCAGAGGGCGGGACAAATACAATGAGCAGTTCTTC. Amino acid sequence: CATSRGRDKYNEQFF.